The 23 T cell receptor beta chains reported below all come from one sample, sequenced in a study of blood T cell repertoires in COVID-19. The table came from immunoSEQ multiplex PCR; TCRdb's copy has only in-frame clones and leaves some out. The table has 300,000 to 350,000 clones, about 92% seen once. Sequenced material: peripheral blood. These receptors came from an older woman with COVID-19, enrolled during active disease.

This chain uses TRBV18 with TRBJ2-7; tentative D call: TRBD2 (5 bases). Germline loops: CDR1 KGHSH, CDR2 LQKENI. The CDR3 runs to 15 residues. Trimming shortened V by 3 bases and J by 3 bases, and 15 bases separated the two germline ends. The CDR3 DNA reads TGTGCCAGCTCACCCTCGCGGGTCGGGGTCTACGAGCAGTACTTC. Its protein is CASSPSRVGVYEQYF.

This chain links TRBV6-5 with TRBJ1-1; D possibly corresponds to TRBD1 (6 bases). This CDR3 has 15 residues. The V end was cut by 2 bases, the J end by 5 bases, with 15 bases between. The V gene's germline CDR1 is MNHEY and CDR2 SVGAGI. The CDR3 DNA follows: TGTGCCAGCAGTTACAATCACAGGGCCTTTACTGAAGCTTTCTTT. Amino acids: CASSYNHRAFTEAFF.

The chain links TRBV5-4 to TRBJ1-2; 9 bases line up with TRBD1. Germline V gene sequence: CDR1 SGHNT, CDR2 YYREEE (reference sequence). This CDR3 has 14 amino acids. V shed 4 bases and J 5 bases; nucleotides not matched to a gene: 6. Here the CDR3 reads CASSTDRGGYGYTF. CDR3 bases: TGTGCCAGCAGCACGGACAGGGGAGGGTATGGCTACACCTTC.

The CDR3 bases are TGTGCCAGGATACAAACGGCGGGACAGGGCTACAATGAGCAGTTCTTC. Amino acids: CARIQTAGQGYNEQFF. This rearrangement joins TRBV7-3 to TRBJ2-1; 9 nucleotides agree with TRBD1. The CDR3 totals 16 residues. The germline V gene has CDR1 SGHTA and CDR2 FQGTGA. V dropped 9 bases and J dropped 3; count of bases not matched to a gene: 12. Full variable domain (remainder filled in from reference TRBV7-3 and TRBJ2-1): GAGVSQTPSNKVTEKGKYVELRCDPISGHTALYWYRQSLGQGPEFLIYFQGTGAADDSGLPNDRFFAVRPEGSVSTLKIQRTERGDSAVYLCARIQTAGQGYNEQFFGPGTRLTVL.

The V gene is TRBV5-1, the J gene TRBJ2-1; the D gene is possibly TRBD2 (6 bases). The CDR3 spans 13 residues. The V end was cut by 4 bases, the J end by 14 bases, with 19 bases between. Germline lookup yields CDR1 SGHRS and CDR2 YFSETQ. CDR3 sequence reads: CASSPGLGQEEFF. As DNA, the CDR3 is TGCGCCAGCAGCCCGGGACTCGGCCAGGAAGAGTTCTTC.

This clone appeared once. This chain links TRBV28 with TRBJ1-5, with 9 bases lining up with TRBD1. The CDR3 sequence is 16 residues long. Germline trimming cut 6 bases from V and 7 bases from J; bases unmatched to any gene: 13. Germline loops: CDR1 MDHEN, CDR2 SYDVKM. In DNA, the CDR3 is TGTGCCAGCAGCTACCCCGTCGGACAGGGGAACCAGCCCCAGCATTTT. This gives the protein CASSYPVGQGNQPQHF.

A few counts support this clone. V and J are TRBV29-1 and TRBJ2-1, with 10 bases matching TRBD2. The V gene end was trimmed by 5 bases and the J gene end by 4 bases; junction bases not matched to a gene: 5. CDR3 length equals 14 residues. Germline-derived CDR1 and CDR2 are SQVTM and ANQGSEA. In DNA form, the CDR3 reads TGCAGCGTTTTTTGGACTAGCGGATACAATGAGCAGTTCTTC. It encodes CSVFWTSGYNEQFF.

For this clone: At one boundary the junction diverges from the germline segment, which might be a read error. This CDR3 is also generated by other DNA sequences in the sample. The chain joins TRBV7-9 to TRBJ1-2, with TRBD1 identical over 7 bases. The germline CDR1 and CDR2 sequences are SEHNR and FQNEAQ (reference sequence). This CDR3 comprises 18 residues. CDR3 sequence: CASSLVGAGTENNYGYTF. The CDR3 DNA reads as TGCGCCAGCAGCCTAGTAGGAGCCGGGACAGAAAATAACTATGGCTACACCTTC.

Points on this clone: At the DNA level, this CDR3 is encoded by other sequences in the same sample as well. This chain links TRBV5-1 with TRBJ2-7; D remains ambiguous. The germline V gene encodes CDR1 SGHRS and CDR2 YFSETQ. V lost 0 bases, J lost 3 bases, and 7 bases lay in between. The CDR3 sequence is 13 residues long. CDR3 DNA sequence: TGCGCCAGCAGCTTGGTGGCTAGCTACGAGCAGTACTTC. Its protein is CASSLVASYEQYF. The variable domain in full, with the rest retrieved from reference TRBV5-1 and TRBJ2-7, is KAGVTQTPRYLIKTRGQQVTLSCSPISGHRSVSWYQQTPGQGLQFLFEYFSETQRNKGNFPGRFSGRQFSNSRSEMNVSTLELGDSALYLCASSLVASYEQYFGPGTRLTVT.

This clone occurred once. The rearrangement uses TRBV18 and TRBJ2-7, with 13 bases lining up with TRBD2. CDR1 and CDR2 from the germline V gene are KGHSH and LQKENI. The CDR3 has 15 amino acids. V was pared by 6 bases and J by 2 bases, with 4 bases of the junction left unmatched. This CDR3 reads CASSRGLAGTYEQYF. CDR3 bases: TGTGCCAGCTCGCGGGGACTAGCGGGGACCTACGAGCAGTACTTC.

The chain is built from TRBV6-6 and TRBJ1-5; TRBD1 might be the D (6 bases). The length of the CDR3 is 18 residues. V lost 5 bases to trimming and J lost 0 bases, with 20 bases between them. Germline CDR1 MNHNY, CDR2 SVGAGI (reference sequence). CDR3 coding DNA: TGTGCCAGCAGTCCCCCGGTAGGGGGAGGGGATAGCAATCAGCCCCAGCATTTT. This codes for CASSPPVGGGDSNQPQHF.

This clone was seen only a few times. The chain combines TRBV5-6 with TRBJ2-3, with unresolved D. The CDR3 extends over 14 amino acids. Germline V lookup: CDR1 SGHDT, CDR2 YYEEEE. Trimming removed 2 bases at V and 0 bases at J, with 7 bases between. The CDR3 sequence is CASSFRTSTDTQYF. CDR3 nucleotide sequence: TGTGCCAGCAGCTTTCGCACTAGCACAGATACGCAGTATTTT.

The V call is TRBV20-1, the J call TRBJ1-4; D is undetermined. The CDR3 length is 11 residues. V gave up 3 bases and J gave up 8 bases, with 7 bases separating them. The germline V gene has CDR1 DFQATT and CDR2 SNEGSKA (reference sequence). CDR3 region: CSARAIEKLFF. The CDR3 bases are TGCAGTGCTAGGGCCATCGAAAAACTGTTTTTT.

The chain joins TRBV4-1 to TRBJ2-1; 8 bases match TRBD1. The CDR3 consists of 14 residues. Trimming cost V 4 bases and J 8 bases; bases outside gene matches: 7. The V gene's germline CDR1 is MGHRA and CDR2 YSYEKL. The chain's CDR3 is CASSPRGRDDEQFF. For the CDR3, the DNA is TGCGCCAGCAGCCCCAGGGGGCGCGACGATGAGCAGTTCTTC.

The chain uses TRBV30 and TRBJ1-2, with TRBD1 as a possible D gene (5 bases). This CDR3 is built from 13 residues. Germline-derived CDR1 and CDR2 are GTSNPN and SVGIG (reference sequence). Trimming pared 0 bases from V and 8 bases from J, leaving 13 bases between. CDR3 DNA sequence: TGTGCCTGGAGTGTTCGGGCAGGGTTAGGCTACACCTTC. Amino acids: CAWSVRAGLGYTF.

The V gene is TRBV6-5, the J gene TRBJ2-7, with TRBD2 matching 11 bases. This CDR3 has 15 residues. J was trimmed by 2 bases and V by 2 bases; bases with no gene match: 2. Per germline, CDR1 MNHEY and CDR2 SVGAGI. CDR3 DNA: TGTGCCAGCAGTTACGGGACTAGCGGCACCTACGAGCAGTACTTC. This codes for CASSYGTSGTYEQYF.

J is TRBJ2-2 and V is TRBV2; a weak D match, TRBD1 (6 bases). Germline-derived CDR1 and CDR2 are SNHLY and FYNNEI. Trimming removed 8 bases from V and 6 bases from J, with 25 bases in between. This CDR3 is built from 17 residues. CDR3 nucleotide sequence: TGTGCCAGCCACCCGGTTGGCAGGGGATTTACTGCCGGGGAGCTGTTTTTT. Translated, it gives CASHPVGRGFTAGELFF.

This chain links TRBV19 with TRBJ2-3, with 8 bases matching TRBD2. With V trimmed by 3 bases and J by 0 bases, 14 bases remained unmatched. This CDR3 comprises 19 residues. The germline V gene encodes CDR1 LNHDA and CDR2 SQIVND (reference sequence). CDR3 in DNA: TGTGCCAGTAGTATTCGAAGCGGGGGCTTTTCTACTAGCACAGATACGCAGTATTTT. Its protein is CASSIRSGGFSTSTDTQYF.

The chain is built from TRBV28 and TRBJ2-1; weak D call: TRBD2 (6 bases). The CDR3 runs to 13 residues. Trimming shortened V by 4 bases and J by 15 bases, and 19 bases separated the two germline ends. Germline V gene sequence: CDR1 MDHEN, CDR2 SYDVKM. The CDR3 protein is CASSSLPLAVAFF. Written as DNA, the CDR3 is TGTGCCAGCAGTTCCCTACCCTTAGCGGTGGCGTTCTTC.

The chain uses TRBV28 and TRBJ1-3; D is possibly TRBD1 (6 bases). Looked up from germline, CDR1 is MDHEN and CDR2 is SYDVKM. Trimming shortened V by 6 bases and J by 0 bases, and 15 bases separated the two germline ends. The CDR3 sequence is 16 residues long. The CDR3: CASRGGGESSGNTIYF. CDR3 DNA sequence: TGTGCCAGCAGGGGCGGGGGCGAAAGCTCTGGAAACACCATATATTTT.

This rearrangement joins TRBV3-1 (or the pseudogene TRBV3-2) to TRBJ1-1; 7 bases agree with TRBD1. V lost 2 bases, J lost 11 bases, and 8 bases stayed unmatched. The CDR3 loop spans 13 amino acids. Per germline, CDR1 LGHDT and CDR2 YNNKEL (reference sequence). The CDR3 sequence is CASSQSEGAAAFF. For the CDR3, the DNA is TGTGCCAGCAGCCAAAGCGAGGGGGCGGCGGCTTTCTTT.

The genes are TRBV7-9 and TRBJ1-5; 7 bases match TRBD1. The CDR3 spans 14 residues. CDR1 is SEHNR, CDR2 FQNEAQ, per germline (reference sequence). V was clipped by 5 bases and J by 5 bases; unmatched bases: 6. The CDR3 bases are TGTGCCAGCAGCATCCGGGACAGCGATCAGCCCCAGCATTTT. It specifies CASSIRDSDQPQHF.

The chain links TRBV11-2 to TRBJ1-5; D call uncertain. The CDR3 totals 14 residues. Trimming took off 3 bases at V and 0 bases at J, with 6 bases between the two ends. Germline V CDR1 and CDR2: SGHAT, FQNNGV. The CDR3 coding sequence is TGTGCCAGCAGCTTCACAGATAGCAATCAGCCCCAGCATTTT. Its protein is CASSFTDSNQPQHF. Drawing the rest from reference TRBV11-2 and TRBJ1-5, the complete variable domain is EAGVAQSPRYKIIEKRQSVAFWCNPISGHATLYWYQQILGQGPKLLIQFQNNGVVDDSQLPKDRFSAERLKGVDSTLKIQPAKLEDSAVYLCASSFTDSNQPQHFGDGTRLSIL.